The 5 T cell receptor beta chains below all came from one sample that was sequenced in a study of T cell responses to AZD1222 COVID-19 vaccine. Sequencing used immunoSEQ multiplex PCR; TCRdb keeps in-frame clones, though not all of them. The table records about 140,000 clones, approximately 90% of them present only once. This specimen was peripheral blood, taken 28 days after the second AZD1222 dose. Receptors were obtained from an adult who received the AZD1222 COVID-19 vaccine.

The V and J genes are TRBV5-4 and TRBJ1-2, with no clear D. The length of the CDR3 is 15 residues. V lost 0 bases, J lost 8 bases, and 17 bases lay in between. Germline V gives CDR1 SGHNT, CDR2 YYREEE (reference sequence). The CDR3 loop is CASSLAGNSPGGYTF. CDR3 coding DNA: TGTGCCAGCAGCTTGGCGGGTAACAGCCCTGGGGGCTACACCTTC.

CDR3 DNA: TGTGCCAGCAGTTTCTCCCCGGGACTAGCGGGGGGGGAAACAGATACGCAGTATTTT. Amino acid sequence: CASSFSPGLAGGETDTQYF. The chain joins TRBV28 to TRBJ2-3; 16 bases fit TRBD2. With V trimmed by 3 bases and J by 3 bases, 9 bases remained unmatched. CDR3 length equals 19 residues. Per the germline V gene, CDR1 is MDHEN and CDR2 is SYDVKM. Based on the CDR3 plus reference TRBV28 and TRBJ2-3, the full variable domain is DVKVTQSSRYLVKRTGEKVFLECVQDMDHENMFWYRQDPGLGLRLIYFSYDVKMKEKGDIPEGYSVSREKKERFSLILESASTNQTSMYLCASSFSPGLAGGETDTQYFGPGTRLTVL.

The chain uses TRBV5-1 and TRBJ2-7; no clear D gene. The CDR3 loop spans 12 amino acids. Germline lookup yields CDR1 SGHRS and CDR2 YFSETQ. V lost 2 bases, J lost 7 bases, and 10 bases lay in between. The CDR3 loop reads CASSFPPREQYF. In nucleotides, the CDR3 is TGCGCCAGCAGCTTCCCCCCTCGGGAGCAGTACTTC.

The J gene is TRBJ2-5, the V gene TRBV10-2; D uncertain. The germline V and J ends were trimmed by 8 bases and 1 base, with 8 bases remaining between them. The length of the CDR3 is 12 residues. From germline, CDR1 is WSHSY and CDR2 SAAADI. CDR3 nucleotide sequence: TGCGCCAGCGGGTCCCGCCAAGAGACCCAGTACTTC. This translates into CASGSRQETQYF.

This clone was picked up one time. The CDR3 coding sequence is TGTGCCAGCGGCTGGGTCAATCAGCCCCAGCATTTT. This codes for CASGWVNQPQHF. The chain is built from TRBV28 and TRBJ1-5; the D is unclear. V lost 8 bases, J lost 3 bases, and 8 bases lay in between. Looked up from germline, CDR1 is MDHEN and CDR2 is SYDVKM. This CDR3 has 12 residues. Supplemented by reference TRBV28 and TRBJ1-5, the full variable domain reads DVKVTQSSRYLVKRTGEKVFLECVQDMDHENMFWYRQDPGLGLRLIYFSYDVKMKEKGDIPEGYSVSREKKERFSLILESASTNQTSMYLCASGWVNQPQHFGDGTRLSIL.